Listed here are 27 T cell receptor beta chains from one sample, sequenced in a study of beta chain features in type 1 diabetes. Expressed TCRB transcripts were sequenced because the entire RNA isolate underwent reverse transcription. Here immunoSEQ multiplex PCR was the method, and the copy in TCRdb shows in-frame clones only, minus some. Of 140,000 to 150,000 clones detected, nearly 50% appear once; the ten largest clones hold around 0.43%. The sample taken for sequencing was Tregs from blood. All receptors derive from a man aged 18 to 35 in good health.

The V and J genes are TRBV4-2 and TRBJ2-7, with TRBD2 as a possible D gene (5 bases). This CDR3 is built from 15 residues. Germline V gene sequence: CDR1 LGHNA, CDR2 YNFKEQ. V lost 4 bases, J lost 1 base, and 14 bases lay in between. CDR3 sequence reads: CASSRSGSDSYEQYF. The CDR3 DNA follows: TGTGCCAGCAGCCGAAGCGGATCGGATTCCTACGAGCAGTACTTC.

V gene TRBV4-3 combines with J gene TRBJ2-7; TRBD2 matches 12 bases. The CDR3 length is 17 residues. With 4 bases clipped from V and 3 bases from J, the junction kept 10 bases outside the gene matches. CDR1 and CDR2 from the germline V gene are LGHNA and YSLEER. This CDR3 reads CASSLGLAGTSSYEQYF. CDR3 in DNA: TGCGCCAGCAGCCTAGGACTAGCGGGAACAAGTAGCTACGAGCAGTACTTC.

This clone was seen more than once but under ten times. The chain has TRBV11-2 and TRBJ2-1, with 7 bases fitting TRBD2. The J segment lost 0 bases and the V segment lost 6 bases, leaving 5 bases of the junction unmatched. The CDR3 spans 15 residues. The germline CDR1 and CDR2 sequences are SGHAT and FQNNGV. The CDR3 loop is CASSLSGSSYNEQFF. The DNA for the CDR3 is TGTGCCAGCAGTCTTAGCGGGTCCTCCTACAATGAGCAGTTCTTC.

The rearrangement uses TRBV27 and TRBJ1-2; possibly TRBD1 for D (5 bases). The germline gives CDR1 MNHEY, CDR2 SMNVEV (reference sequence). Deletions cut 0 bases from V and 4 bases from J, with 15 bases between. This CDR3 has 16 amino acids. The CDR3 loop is CASSLSGGFGSYGYTF. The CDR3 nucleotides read TGTGCCAGCAGTTTATCGGGGGGGTTCGGGAGCTATGGCTACACCTTC.

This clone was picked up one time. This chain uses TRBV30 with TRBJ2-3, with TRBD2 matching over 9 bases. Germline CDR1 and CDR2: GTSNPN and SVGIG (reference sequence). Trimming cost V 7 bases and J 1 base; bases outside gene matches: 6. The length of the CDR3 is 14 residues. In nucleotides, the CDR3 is TGTGCCTCTCGGGGCGGGGGGGGCACAGATACGCAGTATTTT. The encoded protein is CASRGGGGTDTQYF.

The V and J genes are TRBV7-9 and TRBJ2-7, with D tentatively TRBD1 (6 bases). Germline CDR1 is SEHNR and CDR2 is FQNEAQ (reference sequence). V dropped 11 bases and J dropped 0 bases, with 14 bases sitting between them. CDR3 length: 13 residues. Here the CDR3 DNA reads TGTGCCGGTGGGACATCAAACTCCTACGAGCAGTACTTC. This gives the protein CAGGTSNSYEQYF.

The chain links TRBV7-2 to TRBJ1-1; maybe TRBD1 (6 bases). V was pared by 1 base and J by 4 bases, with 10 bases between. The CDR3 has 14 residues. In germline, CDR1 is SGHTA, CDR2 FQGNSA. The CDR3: CASSLGGHGTEAFF. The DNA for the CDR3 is TGTGCCAGCAGCTTAGGGGGGCACGGCACTGAAGCTTTCTTT. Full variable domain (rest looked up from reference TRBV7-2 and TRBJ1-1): GAGVSQSPSNKVTEKGKDVELRCDPISGHTALYWYRQSLGQGLEFLIYFQGNSAPDKSGLPSDRFSAERTGGSVSTLTIQRTQQEDSAVYLCASSLGGHGTEAFFGQGTRLTVV.

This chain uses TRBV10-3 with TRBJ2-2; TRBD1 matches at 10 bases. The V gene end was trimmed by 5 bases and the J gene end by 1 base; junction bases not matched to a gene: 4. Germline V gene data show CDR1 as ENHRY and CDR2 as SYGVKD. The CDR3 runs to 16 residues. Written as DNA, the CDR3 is TGTGCCATCAGTAGACAGGGGGCAAAGAACACCGGGGAGCTGTTTTTT. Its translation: CAISRQGAKNTGELFF.

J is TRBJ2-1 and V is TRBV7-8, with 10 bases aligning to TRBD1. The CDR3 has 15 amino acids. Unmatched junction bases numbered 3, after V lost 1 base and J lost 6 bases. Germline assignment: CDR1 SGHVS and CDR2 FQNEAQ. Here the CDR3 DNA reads TGTGCCAGCAGCTTAGGGTGGGACAGGGGCAATGAGCAGTTCTTC. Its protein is CASSLGWDRGNEQFF.

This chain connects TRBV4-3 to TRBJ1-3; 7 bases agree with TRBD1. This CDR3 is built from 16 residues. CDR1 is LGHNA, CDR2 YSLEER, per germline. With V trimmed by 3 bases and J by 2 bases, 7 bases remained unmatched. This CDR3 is CASSQSHRGPGNTIYF. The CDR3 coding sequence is TGCGCCAGCAGCCAGTCCCACAGGGGTCCTGGAAACACCATATATTTT.

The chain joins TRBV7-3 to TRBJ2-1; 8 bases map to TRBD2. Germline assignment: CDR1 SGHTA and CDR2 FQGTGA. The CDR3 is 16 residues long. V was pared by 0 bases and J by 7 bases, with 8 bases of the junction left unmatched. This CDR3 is CASSLTLAGGGNEQFF. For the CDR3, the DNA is TGTGCCAGCAGCTTAACGTTGGCGGGGGGTGGGAATGAGCAGTTCTTC.

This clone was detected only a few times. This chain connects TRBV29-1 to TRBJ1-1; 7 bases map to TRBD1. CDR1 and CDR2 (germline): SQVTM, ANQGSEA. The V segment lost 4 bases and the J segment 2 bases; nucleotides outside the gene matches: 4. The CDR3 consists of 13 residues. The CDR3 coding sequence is TGCAGCGTTGGACAGGGTGGAAACACTGAAGCTTTCTTT. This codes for CSVGQGGNTEAFF.

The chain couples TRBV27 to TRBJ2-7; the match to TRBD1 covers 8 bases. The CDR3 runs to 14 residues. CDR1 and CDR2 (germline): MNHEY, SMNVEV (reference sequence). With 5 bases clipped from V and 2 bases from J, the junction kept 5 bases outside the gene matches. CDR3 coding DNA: TGTGCCAGCAGTCGGACAGGGAGCCCCTACGAGCAGTACTTC. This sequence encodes CASSRTGSPYEQYF.

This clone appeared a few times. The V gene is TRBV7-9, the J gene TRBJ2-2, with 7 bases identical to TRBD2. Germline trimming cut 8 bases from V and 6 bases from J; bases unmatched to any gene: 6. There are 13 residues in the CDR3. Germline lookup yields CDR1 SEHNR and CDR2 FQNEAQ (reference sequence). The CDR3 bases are TGTGCCAGCCGAGGGGAGGGCCCCGGGGAGCTGTTTTTT. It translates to CASRGEGPGELFF. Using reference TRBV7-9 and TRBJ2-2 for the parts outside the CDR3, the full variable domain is DTGVSQNPRHKITKRGQNVTFRCDPISEHNRLYWYRQTLGQGPEFLTYFQNEAQLEKSRLLSDRFSAERPKGSFSTLEIQRTEQGDSAMYLCASRGEGPGELFFGEGSRLTVL.

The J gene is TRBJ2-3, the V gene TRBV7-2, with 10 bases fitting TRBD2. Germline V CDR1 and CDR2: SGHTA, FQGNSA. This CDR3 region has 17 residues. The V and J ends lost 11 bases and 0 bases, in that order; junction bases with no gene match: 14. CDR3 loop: CASAWASGRFSTDTQYF. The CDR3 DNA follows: TGTGCCTCCGCTTGGGCTAGCGGGAGATTTAGCACAGATACGCAGTATTTT.

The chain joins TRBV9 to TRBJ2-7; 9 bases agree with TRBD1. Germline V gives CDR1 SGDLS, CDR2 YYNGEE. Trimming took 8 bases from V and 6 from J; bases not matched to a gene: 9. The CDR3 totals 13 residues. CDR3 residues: CARSTGQGTEQYF. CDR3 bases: TGTGCCAGATCTACGGGACAGGGCACCGAGCAGTACTTC.

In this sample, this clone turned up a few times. CDR3 amino acids: CASGWAGETQYF. Written as DNA, the CDR3 is TGCGCCAGCGGCTGGGCTGGGGAGACCCAGTACTTC. The J gene is TRBJ2-5, the V gene TRBV5-1, with unresolved D. The CDR3 is 12 residues long. CDR1 is SGHRS and CDR2 is YFSETQ in the germline V gene. The ends were cut back, 7 bases at V and 5 bases at J, with 12 bases in the middle.

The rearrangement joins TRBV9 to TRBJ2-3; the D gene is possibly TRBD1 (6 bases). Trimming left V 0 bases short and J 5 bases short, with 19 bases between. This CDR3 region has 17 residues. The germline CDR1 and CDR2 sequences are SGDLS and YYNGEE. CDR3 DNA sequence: TGTGCCAGCAGCGTAGCGTCCTTGCGTCAGGGACAAGATACGCAGTATTTT. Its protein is CASSVASLRQGQDTQYF.

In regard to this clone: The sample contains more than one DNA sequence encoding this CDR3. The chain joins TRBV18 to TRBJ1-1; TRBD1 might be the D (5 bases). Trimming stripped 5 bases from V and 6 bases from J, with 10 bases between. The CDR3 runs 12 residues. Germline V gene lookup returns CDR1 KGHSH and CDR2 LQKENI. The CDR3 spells CASSGGVAEAFF. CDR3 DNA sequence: TGTGCCAGCTCAGGGGGGGTTGCTGAAGCTTTCTTT. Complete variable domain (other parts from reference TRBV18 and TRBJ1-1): NAGVMQNPRHLVRRRGQEARLRCSPMKGHSHVYWYRQLPEEGLKFMVYLQKENIIDESGMPKERFSAEFPKEGPSILRIQQVVRGDSAAYFCASSGGVAEAFFGQGTRLTVV.

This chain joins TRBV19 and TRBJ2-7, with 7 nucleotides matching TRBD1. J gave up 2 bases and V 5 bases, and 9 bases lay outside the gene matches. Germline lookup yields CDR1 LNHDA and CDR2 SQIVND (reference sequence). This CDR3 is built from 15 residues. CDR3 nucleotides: TGTGCCAGTAGTGCGACAGGGATGTTCACCTACGAGCAGTACTTC. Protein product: CASSATGMFTYEQYF.

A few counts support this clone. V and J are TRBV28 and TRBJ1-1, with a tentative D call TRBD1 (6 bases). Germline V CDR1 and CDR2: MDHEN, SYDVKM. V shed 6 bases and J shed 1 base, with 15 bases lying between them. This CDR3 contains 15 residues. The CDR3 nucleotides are TGTGCCAGCAGACAACTTTCGGACAGGAACACTGAAGCTTTCTTT. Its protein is CASRQLSDRNTEAFF.

CDR3 sequence (DNA): TGTGCCAGCAGCGCAAGTCGACAGGCTACGCAGTATTTT. This translates into CASSASRQATQYF. This chain joins TRBV7-3 and TRBJ2-3; D perhaps matches TRBD1 (6 bases). CDR3 length: 13 amino acids. Per germline, CDR1 SGHTA and CDR2 FQGTGA. The V end was cut by 5 bases, the J end by 8 bases, with 14 bases between.

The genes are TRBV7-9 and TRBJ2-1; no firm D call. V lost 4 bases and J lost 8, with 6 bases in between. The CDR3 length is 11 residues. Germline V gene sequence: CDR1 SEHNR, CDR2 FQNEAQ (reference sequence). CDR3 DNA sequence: TGTGCCAGCAGCTCGCGGTATGAGCAGTTCTTC. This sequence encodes CASSSRYEQFF. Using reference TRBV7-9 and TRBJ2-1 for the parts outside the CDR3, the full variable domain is DTGVSQNPRHKITKRGQNVTFRCDPISEHNRLYWYRQTLGQGPEFLTYFQNEAQLEKSRLLSDRFSAERPKGSFSTLEIQRTEQGDSAMYLCASSSRYEQFFGPGTRLTVL.

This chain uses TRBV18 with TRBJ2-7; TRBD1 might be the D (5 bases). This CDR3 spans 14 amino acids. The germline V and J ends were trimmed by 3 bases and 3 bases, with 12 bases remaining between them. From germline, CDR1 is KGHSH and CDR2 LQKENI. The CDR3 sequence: CASSPGGAIYEQYF. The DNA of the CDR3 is TGTGCCAGCTCACCGGGTGGGGCTATCTACGAGCAGTACTTC.

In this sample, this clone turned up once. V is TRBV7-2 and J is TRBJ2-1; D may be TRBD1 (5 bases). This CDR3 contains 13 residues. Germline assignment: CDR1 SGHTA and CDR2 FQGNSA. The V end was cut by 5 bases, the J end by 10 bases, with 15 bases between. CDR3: CASSLQGLGEQFF. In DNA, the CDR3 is TGTGCCAGCAGCCTTCAGGGCCTTGGAGAGCAGTTCTTC. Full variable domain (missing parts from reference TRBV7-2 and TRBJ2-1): GAGVSQSPSNKVTEKGKDVELRCDPISGHTALYWYRQSLGQGLEFLIYFQGNSAPDKSGLPSDRFSAERTGGSVSTLTIQRTQQEDSAVYLCASSLQGLGEQFFGPGTRLTVL.

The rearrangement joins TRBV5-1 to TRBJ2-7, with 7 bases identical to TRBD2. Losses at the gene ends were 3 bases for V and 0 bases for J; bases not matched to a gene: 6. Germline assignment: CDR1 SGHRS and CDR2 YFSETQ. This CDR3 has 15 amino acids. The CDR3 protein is CASSSTSVSSYEQYF. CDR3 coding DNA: TGCGCCAGCAGCTCAACTAGCGTAAGCTCCTACGAGCAGTACTTC.

The CDR3 is CASSLGSAGLGTEAFF. The CDR3 nucleotides read TGTGCCAGCAGCTTAGGATCTGCAGGGCTGGGGACTGAAGCTTTCTTT. The V call is TRBV7-2, the J call TRBJ1-1, with D possibly being TRBD1 (5 bases). V was cut by 1 base and J by 5 bases, with 17 bases left in between. Germline V CDR1 and CDR2: SGHTA, FQGNSA. The CDR3 runs 16 residues.